This TCR beta chain appears in the sequencing data of a study of blood T cell repertoires in COVID-19. Overall study context: Sample material is recorded as cDNA or gDNA derived from T cells, B-cell-depleted T cells, or PBMCs.

Original handling: How many nucleated cells were present was estimated from reference gene primer amplification. Produced via immunoSEQ multiplex PCR; TCRdb's table is partial and in-frame only. The V and J calls and clone size are taken from that table; D and trimming were inferred from the DNA. This table holds 90,000 to 120,000 clones, roughly 89% found once. Germline CDR1 and CDR2: SGHTA and FQGNSA. After removal of 5 bases from V and 8 bases from J, the junction contained 12 bases not matched to a gene. The length of the CDR3 is 15 residues. The specimen sequenced was peripheral blood. The chain is built from TRBV7-2 and TRBJ2-7, with 10 bases identical to TRBD1. The sequence came from a human donor in a cohort sampled during active COVID-19. The CDR3 loop reads CASSLRMRDRGKQYF. In DNA form, the CDR3 reads TGTGCCAGCAGCCTCCGGATGCGGGACAGGGGAAAGCAGTACTTC.